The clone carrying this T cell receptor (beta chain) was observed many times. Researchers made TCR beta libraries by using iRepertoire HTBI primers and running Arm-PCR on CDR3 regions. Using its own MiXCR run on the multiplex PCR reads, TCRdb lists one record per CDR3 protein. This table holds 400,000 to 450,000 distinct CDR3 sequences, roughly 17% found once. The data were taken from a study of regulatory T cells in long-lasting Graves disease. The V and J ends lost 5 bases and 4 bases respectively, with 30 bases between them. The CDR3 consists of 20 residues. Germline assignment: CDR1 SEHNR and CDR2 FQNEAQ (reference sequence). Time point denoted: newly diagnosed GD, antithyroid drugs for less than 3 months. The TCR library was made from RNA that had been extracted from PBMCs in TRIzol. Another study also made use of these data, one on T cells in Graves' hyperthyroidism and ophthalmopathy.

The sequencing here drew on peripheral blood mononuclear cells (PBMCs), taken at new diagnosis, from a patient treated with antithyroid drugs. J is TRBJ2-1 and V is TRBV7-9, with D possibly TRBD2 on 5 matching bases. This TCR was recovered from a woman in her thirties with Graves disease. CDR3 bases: TGTGCCAGCAGCCCCCCACCTCTAATCCCCGACTCCGGACTTTACAATGAGCAGTTCTTC. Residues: CASSPPPLIPDSGLYNEQFF.